Listed below are T cell receptor beta chains from one sample, sequenced in a study of blood T cell repertoires in COVID-19. Generated by immunoSEQ multiplex PCR, the TCRdb table keeps only in-frame clones and is missing some. The sample yields fewer than 95,000 clones, approximately 74% seen once. The sample consisted of peripheral blood. These TCRs come from a man between 65 and 85 years old with COVID-19, enrolled during active disease. Both conserved end residues are trimmed from each CDR3.

11,TRBV6-6,TRBJ2-7,ASSYSQAYEQY
11,TRBV6-5,TRBJ1-2,ASSPFVAYGYT
13,TRBV5-5,TRBJ2-4,ASSLSSGEGNIQY
12,TRBV9,TRBJ1-1,ASSVLDRAGEAF
13,TRBV28,TRBJ1-2,ASSFVRVISGGYT
15,TRBV4-2,TRBJ2-7,ASSQWTSGAPSYEQY
12,TRBV11-3,TRBJ2-1,ASSFYRGHGEQF
10,TRBV2,TRBJ1-1,ASRSDSTEAF
13,TRBV4-2,TRBJ2-1,ASSQAGGWDNEQF
11,TRBV27,TRBJ2-1,ASSTQQGNEQF
11,TRBV5-1,TRBJ1-1,ASSPSGDTEAF
12,TRBV6-5,TRBJ2-7,ASSSLQASYEQY
9,TRBV3-1/TRBV3-2,TRBJ2-3,ASRAGDTQY
11,TRBV27,TRBJ2-7,ASSRQNSYEQY
13,TRBV15,TRBJ2-1,ATSRGGRSLNEQF
14,TRBV27,TRBJ2-7,ASSLSRAGEGYEQY
12,TRBV4-3,TRBJ2-7,ASSRQRGSYEQY
11,TRBV7-6,TRBJ1-1,ASSLVGTSEAF
13,TRBV28,TRBJ1-5,ASSLIGGLRQPQH
13,TRBV6-2/TRBV6-3,TRBJ2-3,ASSSPTSGTDTQY
13,TRBV18,TRBJ1-1,ASSWSGQLNTEAF
14,TRBV6-2/TRBV6-3,TRBJ2-3,ASSRGQLTSTDTQY
15,TRBV6-4,TRBJ2-2,ASSDPTRREHTGELF
12,TRBV29-1,TRBJ2-7,SVDFVQGLYEQY
11,TRBV19,TRBJ1-5,ASSRDISPPQH
8,TRBV6-8,TRBJ2-7,ATPVLEQY
11,TRBV2,TRBJ1-2,ASTLDITIGYT
16,TRBV5-5,TRBJ2-2,ASSFRPIGLAGAGELF
13,TRBV3-1/TRBV3-2,TRBJ2-1,ASSSTSGRLGEQF
16,TRBV4-2,TRBJ2-3,ASSQVRGREGSTDTQY
13,TRBV5-1,TRBJ2-3,ASSQTGTGGNTQY
11,TRBV5-6,TRBJ1-2,ASSLTRSAGYT
11,TRBV29-1,TRBJ1-4,SVDQGANEKLF
10,TRBV20-1,TRBJ2-1,SASRTNNEQF
11,TRBV7-8,TRBJ1-1,ASSPQGWVEAF
13,TRBV4-2,TRBJ2-7,ASSLRGSSSYEQY
11,TRBV11-2,TRBJ2-5,ASSSSPNPGPD
13,TRBV5-4,TRBJ2-3,ASSPGTPSTDTQY
14,TRBV4-2,TRBJ1-6,ASSQFSSGSGSPLH
13,TRBV5-1,TRBJ1-1,ASSHGWGLNTEAF
13,TRBV6-5,TRBJ2-1,ASTELAGGGNEQF
11,TRBV28,TRBJ1-4,ASSYSGNEKLF
9,TRBV6-6,TRBJ2-3,ASTAADTQY
14,TRBV25-1,TRBJ2-3,ASSESKVAGTDTQY
12,TRBV21-1,TRBJ2-5,ASSKDRRKETQY